Listed below are T cell receptor beta chains from one sample, sequenced in a study of blood T cells in healthy people across ages. Using its own MiXCR run on the 5' RACE reads, TCRdb lists one record per CDR3 protein. The sample carries 800,000 to 950,000 distinct CDR3 sequences, 40% to 60% recorded once. Sequencing used blood. These receptors all come from a man aged 25 to 40 in good health. CDR3s include the opening cysteine and the closing phenylalanine or tryptophan. The order of the fields is clone size, D gene, J gene, V gene, CDR3 DNA, CDR3 protein. A D gene is named only where the DNA matches it firmly. Not all rows give a size; the values are once, few, many and, for expanded clones, a class.

few | NA | TRBJ1-1 | TRBV4-3 | TGCGCCAGCAGCCAAGATCTGGGCGGCGGGGGGCGGTGGGGTTTAAACACTGAAGCTTTCTTT | CASSQDLGGGGRWGLNTEAFF
NA | NA | TRBJ2-7 | TRBV10-3 | TGTGCCATCAGTGAGTCAGGACAGTCCTACGAGCAGTACTTC | CAISESGQSYEQYF
NA | NA | TRBJ2-7 | TRBV5-5 | TGTGCCAGCAGCTTGGCGCCATCCTCCGAGCAGTACTTC | CASSLAPSSEQYF
once | TRBD1 | TRBJ1-4 | TRBV4-2 | TGTGCCAGCAGCCAAGCCTGCGCCGGGACAGCTAATGAAAAACTGTTTTTT | CASSQACAGTANEKLFF
NA | NA | TRBJ2-3 | TRBV6-5 | TGTGCCAGCAGTTACGGACCGGGGGACCTCACAGATACGCAGTATTTT | CASSYGPGDLTDTQYF
NA | TRBD1 | TRBJ2-1 | TRBV2 | TGTGCCAGCAGGGGGACAGGGAAAGGCAATGAGCAGTTCTTC | CASRGTGKGNEQFF
few | TRBD1 | TRBJ1-2 | TRBV6-2/TRBV6-3 | TGTGCCAGCAATACGGGACAGGGGAGCGGCTACACCTTC | CASNTGQGSGYTF
few | NA | TRBJ2-7 | TRBV6-1 | TGTGCCAGCAGTGGGGACCCTTACGAGCAGTACTTC | CASSGDPYEQYF
few | TRBD1 | TRBJ1-2 | TRBV29-1 | TGCAGCGTCACCGGGACAGGGAGTGGCTACACCTTC | CSVTGTGSGYTF
few | NA | TRBJ1-2 | TRBV3-1 | TGTGCCAGCAGCCCCGCCCAGGGTGGGAGATATGGCTACACCTTC | CASSPAQGGRYGYTF
NA | TRBD2 | TRBJ2-3 | TRBV6-4 | TGTGCCAGCGGCGACTCGGGGACTAGCGGGGGATTAGATACGCAGTATTTT | CASGDSGTSGGLDTQYF
NA | TRBD2 | TRBJ2-3 | TRBV2 | TGTGCCAGCAGTGAACATCGGGGGGGTATAGATACGCAGTATTTT | CASSEHRGGIDTQYF
NA | TRBD1 | TRBJ1-5 | TRBV5-6 | TGTGCCAGCAGCTTGGGCGGGACAGGGTGGCGTCAGCCCCAGCATTTT | CASSLGGTGWRQPQHF
few | NA | TRBJ2-1 | TRBV6-6 | TGTGCCAGCAGTGACTACCCGCCTGAGCAGTTCTTC | CASSDYPPEQFF
once | NA | TRBJ2-1 | TRBV5-5 | TGTGCCAGCAGCCGGACAAGCTTACAGGACAATGAGCAGTTCTTC | CASSRTSLQDNEQFF
NA | TRBD2 | TRBJ2-1 | TRBV11-3 | TGTGCCAGCAGCTCAGGACTAGCGAATGAGCAGTTCTTC | CASSSGLANEQFF
NA | TRBD1 | TRBJ2-5 | TRBV6-1 | TGTGCCAGCAGTGTGGGGCAGGGGGAGAGAGAGACCCAGTACTTC | CASSVGQGERETQYF
NA | NA | TRBJ1-5 | TRBV7-2 | TGTGCCAGCAGCTTATCCTCCGGTGGGTCAGGCGGGCAGCCCCAGCATTTT | CASSLSSGGSGGQPQHF
NA | NA | TRBJ1-1 | TRBV7-9 | TGTGCCAGCAGCTTAGGAGACACGGTGAACACTGAAGCTTTCTTT | CASSLGDTVNTEAFF
NA | TRBD2 | TRBJ2-1 | TRBV20-1 | TGCAGTGCTAGACCCATAGCGGGGGGCTGGGACAATGAGCAGTTCTTC | CSARPIAGGWDNEQFF
NA | NA | TRBJ1-1 | TRBV5-1 | TGCGCCAGCAGCCCCTCGCACAGGTACACTGAAGCTTTCTTT | CASSPSHRYTEAFF
NA | NA | TRBJ1-1 | TRBV12-3/TRBV12-4 | TGTGCCAGCACTACCGGGCTGCAACAGAACACTGAAGCTTTCTTT | CASTTGLQQNTEAFF
few | NA | TRBJ2-3 | TRBV5-1 | TGCGCCAGCACCGGAGGGAGGAGCACAGATACGCAGTATTTT | CASTGGRSTDTQYF
NA | NA | TRBJ2-3 | TRBV4-3 | TGCGCCAGCAGCCAAGACAGAGCTGGATTCACAGATACGCAGTATTTT | CASSQDRAGFTDTQYF
few | NA | TRBJ2-7 | TRBV5-6 | TGTGCCAGCAGCGCGAAACTAGGGTACTACGAGCAGTACTTC | CASSAKLGYYEQYF
NA | TRBD1 | TRBJ2-1 | TRBV2 | TGTGCCGGCCAGACCGGGACAGGGAGAAGTGAGCAGTTCTTC | CAGQTGTGRSEQFF
many | NA | TRBJ2-2 | TRBV5-1 | TGCGCCAGCAGTGAAGGGACAACTAACACCGGGGAGCTGTTTTTT | CASSEGTTNTGELFF